The 15 T cell receptor beta chains in this list originate from one sample, sequenced in a study of blood T cell repertoires in COVID-19. Data came from immunoSEQ multiplex PCR; TCRdb stores just in-frame clones and leaves some out. Of around 60,000 clones in the sample, around 87% were seen once. Material for sequencing was peripheral blood. The receptors come from a man aged 55 to 70 with active COVID-19.

The chain combines TRBV19 with TRBJ2-3, with D unresolved. Germline V lookup: CDR1 LNHDA, CDR2 SQIVND (reference sequence). V was shortened by 6 bases and J by 4 bases, with 11 bases between the two germline ends. This CDR3 comprises 13 residues. CDR3 loop: CASRINSADTQYF. CDR3 coding DNA: TGTGCCAGTAGGATAAACTCTGCAGATACGCAGTATTTT.

The J gene is TRBJ2-7, the V gene TRBV19, with D tentatively TRBD2 (5 bases). V was clipped by 10 bases and J by 3 bases, with 16 bases between them. CDR1 and CDR2 (germline): LNHDA, SQIVND (reference sequence). This CDR3 spans 13 amino acids. The CDR3 sequence is CATGQSRGYEQYF. CDR3 sequence (DNA): TGTGCCACCGGTCAGAGCCGGGGCTACGAGCAGTACTTC.

The V call is TRBV6-5, the J call TRBJ1-5; D is perhaps TRBD1 (5 bases). Germline V gene data show CDR1 as MNHEY and CDR2 as SVGAGI. Trimming removed 7 bases from V and 5 bases from J, with 18 bases in between. The CDR3 loop spans 15 amino acids. The CDR3 bases are TGTGCCAGCAAAAGACTGGGGGGTAAGGATCAGCCCCAGCATTTT. Translation: CASKRLGGKDQPQHF.

This clone has only a few counts. The chain's CDR3 is CASSLAGGAYEQYF. In nucleotides, the CDR3 is TGCGCCAGCAGCTTGGCCGGGGGAGCCTACGAGCAGTACTTC. The chain employs TRBV5-1 and TRBJ2-7; possible D gene TRBD2, 6 bases. The V end was cut by 0 bases, the J end by 2 bases, with 9 bases between. Germline lookup yields CDR1 SGHRS and CDR2 YFSETQ. This CDR3 has 14 amino acids.

This clone is a singleton in its sample. This sequence joins TRBV12-3 or TRBV12-4 and TRBJ2-2; no clear D. The CDR3 contains 13 residues. Trimming took 3 bases from V and 1 from J, leaving 3 bases between them. The CDR3 loop reads CASSFRNTGELFF. The CDR3, as DNA: TGTGCCAGCAGTTTCAGGAACACCGGGGAGCTGTTTTTT.

This clone has only a few counts. This sequence joins TRBV28 and TRBJ1-5, with 10 positions matching TRBD1. CDR1 is MDHEN and CDR2 is SYDVKM in the germline V gene. Losses at the gene ends were 3 bases for V and 3 bases for J; bases not matched to a gene: 5. The CDR3 spans 16 residues. Here the CDR3 reads CASSLPGQGLNQPQHF. Written as DNA, the CDR3 is TGTGCCAGCAGTTTGCCGGGACAGGGGCTCAATCAGCCCCAGCATTTT.

Note on this clone: An end of the junction does not agree with germline; a read error may underlie this. The chain carries TRBV7-7 and TRBJ2-3; 14 bases line up with TRBD2. Germline-derived CDR1 and CDR2 are SSHAT and FNYEAQ (reference sequence). The CDR3 totals 17 residues. The CDR3 spells CASSARLAGGSTDTQYF. As DNA, the CDR3 is TGTGCTAGCAGCGCCCGACTAGCGGGAGGGAGCACAGATACGCAGTATTTT.

This chain uses TRBV28 with TRBJ2-3; tentative D call: TRBD1 (7 bases). The CDR3 sequence is 15 residues long. Germline CDR1 is MDHEN and CDR2 is SYDVKM. V lost 11 bases and J lost 1, with 19 bases in between. The CDR3 here is CAGQKAGGRTDTQYF. The CDR3 DNA follows: TGTGCCGGGCAAAAGGCAGGGGGGCGCACAGATACGCAGTATTTT. Looking up the rest from reference TRBV28 and TRBJ2-3 gives the full variable domain: DVKVTQSSRYLVKRTGEKVFLECVQDMDHENMFWYRQDPGLGLRLIYFSYDVKMKEKGDIPEGYSVSREKKERFSLILESASTNQTSMYLCAGQKAGGRTDTQYFGPGTRLTVL.

This clone was seen only a few times. The chain joins TRBV2 to TRBJ2-2; D is undetermined. The germline V gene encodes CDR1 SNHLY and CDR2 FYNNEI. V was trimmed by 4 bases and J by 6 bases, leaving 9 bases between them. This CDR3 contains 13 residues. CDR3: CASSVSGSGELFF. CDR3 nucleotides: TGTGCCAGCAGTGTATCAGGATCCGGGGAGCTGTTTTTT. Complete variable domain (other parts from reference TRBV2 and TRBJ2-2): EPEVTQTPSHQVTQMGQEVILRCVPISNHLYFYWYRQILGQKVEFLVSFYNNEISEKSEIFDDQFSVERPDGSNFTLKIRSTKLEDSAMYFCASSVSGSGELFFGEGSRLTVL.

This sequence joins TRBV12-3 or TRBV12-4 and TRBJ2-2; the match to TRBD1 covers 7 bases. Trimming removed 4 bases from V and 6 bases from J; junction bases left unmatched: 2. There are 13 residues in the CDR3. The DNA for the CDR3 is TGTGCCAGCAGTTCACAGGGGCCCGGGGAGCTGTTTTTT. Encoded protein: CASSSQGPGELFF.

The chain links TRBV9 to TRBJ2-1, with 12 bases aligning to TRBD2. J lost 4 bases, V lost 0 bases, and 5 bases had no gene match. Germline V gene sequence: CDR1 SGDLS, CDR2 YYNGEE. This CDR3 is built from 17 residues. CDR3 loop: CASSVGPGTSGYNEQFF. The CDR3 coding sequence is TGTGCCAGCAGCGTAGGCCCCGGGACTAGCGGGTACAATGAGCAGTTCTTC.

This chain uses TRBV28 with TRBJ1-6; D not resolved. V lost 2 bases to trimming and J lost 14 bases, with 10 bases between them. The germline gives CDR1 MDHEN, CDR2 SYDVKM. CDR3 length: 12 amino acids. CDR3 bases: TGTGCCAGCAGTTTAAATCCTCGGGCCCTCCACTTT. It encodes CASSLNPRALHF.

This chain connects TRBV27 to TRBJ2-3; 13 bases align to TRBD2. CDR1 is MNHEY, CDR2 SMNVEV, per germline (reference sequence). The length of the CDR3 is 17 residues. V was clipped by 3 bases and J by 5 bases; unmatched bases: 8. The CDR3 loop is CASSFLGLAGEEDTQYF. In DNA form, the CDR3 reads TGTGCCAGCAGTTTTCTTGGACTAGCGGGAGAAGAAGATACGCAGTATTTT.

The gene calls are TRBV30 and TRBJ2-2; 8 nucleotides line up with TRBD2. V shed 1 base, J shed 3 bases, and the junction held 4 bases outside the gene matches. This CDR3 region has 15 residues. Germline assignment: CDR1 GTSNPN and CDR2 SVGIG (reference sequence). CDR3 in amino acids: CAWSARGGYTGELFF. The CDR3 coding sequence is TGTGCCTGGAGTGCACGGGGGGGGTACACCGGGGAGCTGTTTTTT.

The gene calls are TRBV3-1 (or the pseudogene TRBV3-2) and TRBJ1-6, with 7 bases aligning to TRBD1. Unmatched junction bases numbered 7, after V lost 0 bases and J lost 11 bases. CDR3 length: 15 residues. Germline CDR1 LGHDT, CDR2 YNNKEL (reference sequence). The CDR3 sequence is CASSQETGRGPPLHF. CDR3 nucleotide sequence: TGTGCCAGCAGCCAAGAGACAGGGCGCGGGCCACCCCTCCACTTT.